This T cell receptor (beta chain) originates from a study of technical replicates of blood from a few donors. Germline CDR1 reads SEHNR; CDR2 reads FQNEAQ (reference sequence). Between the trimmed V and J ends, which lost 10 bases and 2 bases, there was a span of 14 bases. The CDR3 covers 13 residues. Repertoires were generated with immunoSEQ multiplex PCR, while TCRdb's copy carries only in-frame clones and drops some. This sample yields about 60,000 clones, of which 87% are seen a single time; over 4.5% belongs to the top ten. The TCR was taken from a human donor in good health. Some clones in this sample may be carry-over from other donors' samples. The chain uses TRBV7-9 and TRBJ1-2, with a weak D call TRBD1 (5 bases). What was sequenced was PBMCs. CDR3 amino acids: CAMAGNVNYGYTF. CDR3 nucleotides: TGTGCCATGGCAGGGAATGTGAACTATGGCTACACCTTC. Filled out from reference TRBV7-9 and TRBJ1-2, the complete variable domain reads DTGVSQNPRHKITKRGQNVTFRCDPISEHNRLYWYRQTLGQGPEFLTYFQNEAQLEKSRLLSDRFSAERPKGSFSTLEIQRTEQGDSAMYLCAMAGNVNYGYTFGSGTRLTVV.